Listed below are T cell receptor beta chains from one sample, sequenced in a study of T cells in Graves' hyperthyroidism and ophthalmopathy. In TCRdb, the multiplex PCR reads were re-called with MiXCR into one record per CDR3 protein. The sample holds approximately 560,000 distinct CDR3 sequences, approximately 14% seen once. Sequenced input: blood. Source of these receptors: a woman aged 25-40 years with Graves' hyperthyroidism. The CDR3 runs from the conserved cysteine through the conserved F or W. The order of the fields is clone size, V gene, D gene, J gene, CDR3 protein, CDR3 DNA. The D gene is left open where the match is weak. The size entry is marked missing in some rows and otherwise reads once, few, many or a size class.

>NA|TRBV28|NA|TRBJ1-6
CASSLTLSSTRNSPLHF
TGTGCCAGCAGTTTGACCCTCAGCAGTACCCGAAATTCACCCCTCCACTTT
>few|TRBV30|TRBD2|TRBJ2-1
CAWQGLAAYNEQFF
TGTGCCTGGCAGGGACTAGCGGCCTACAATGAGCAGTTCTTC
>many|TRBV28|NA|TRBJ1-2
CASRGFYGYTF
TGTGCCAGCAGGGGCTTTTATGGCTACACCTTC
>NA|TRBV4-2|TRBD1|TRBJ2-6
CASSPSTGGFRGANVLTF
TGTGCCAGCAGCCCCTCGACAGGGGGCTTTCGTGGGGCCAACGTCCTGACTTTC
>many|TRBV5-1|NA|TRBJ2-1
CASSSEVGSYNEQFF
TGCGCCAGCAGCTCGGAGGTAGGCTCCTACAATGAGCAGTTCTTC
>many|TRBV12-3/TRBV12-4|TRBD2|TRBJ2-3
CASNYEGRAGGTDTQYF
TGTGCCAGCAACTACGAAGGGAGGGCCGGAGGCACAGATACGCAGTATTTT
>many|TRBV5-1|TRBD2|TRBJ2-1
CASSRGLAGPYNEQFF
TGCGCCAGCAGTAGGGGACTAGCGGGACCCTACAATGAGCAGTTCTTC
>NA|TRBV3-1|TRBD2|TRBJ2-2
CASSPSLLAGGGGELFF
TGTGCCAGCAGCCCGAGCTTACTAGCGGGGGGCGGCGGGGAGCTGTTTTTT
>many|TRBV7-6|NA|TRBJ1-1
CASSPEGLGNTEAFF
TGTGCCAGCAGCCCCGAAGGCCTTGGGAACACTGAAGCTTTCTTT
>many|TRBV10-2|NA|TRBJ2-1
CASRPPGGNSYNEQFF
TGCGCCAGCAGGCCGCCTGGTGGTAACTCCTACAATGAGCAGTTCTTC
>many|TRBV12-5|TRBD2|TRBJ2-7
CASGLVLGGRVHEQYF
TGTGCTAGTGGTTTGGTTTTAGGCGGGAGGGTACACGAGCAGTACTTC
>many|TRBV2|NA|TRBJ1-5
CASTTARGQPQHF
TGTGCCAGCACCACAGCCCGGGGTCAGCCCCAGCATTTT
>few|TRBV4-1|NA|TRBJ2-7
CASSQEGYSNYEQYF
TGCGCCAGCAGCCAAGAGGGATACAGTAACTACGAGCAGTACTTC
>NA|TRBV27|NA|TRBJ2-1
CASSLSGISSYNEQFF
TGTGCCAGCAGTTTAAGCGGCATCAGCTCCTACAATGAGCAGTTCTTC
>NA|TRBV14|NA|TRBJ2-1
CASSRRTSSYNEQFF
TGTGCCAGCAGCCGACGAACGAGCTCCTACAATGAGCAGTTCTTC
>few|TRBV20-1|TRBD2|TRBJ2-3
CSARGPGTSGRTYGDTQYF
TGCAGTGCTAGAGGTCCCGGGACTAGCGGGAGAACCTATGGGGATACGCAGTATTTT
>few|TRBV19|NA|TRBJ2-7
CASSMPGNAVYEQYF
TGTGCCAGTAGTATGCCAGGGAATGCAGTTTACGAGCAGTACTTC
>NA|TRBV6-1|NA|TRBJ2-2
CASTIIGVGGELFF
TGTGCCAGCACTATCATAGGGGTGGGCGGGGAGCTGTTTTTT
>once|TRBV27|NA|TRBJ2-7
CASSHLPGNEQYF
TGTGCCAGCAGCCACCTCCCGGGGAACGAGCAGTACTTC
>few|TRBV29-1|TRBD1|TRBJ2-1
CSVDRERQFF
TGCAGCGTCGACAGGGAACGCCAGTTCTTC
>NA|TRBV12-3/TRBV12-4|NA|TRBJ2-6
CASSWSSGANVLTF
TGTGCCAGCAGTTGGAGCTCTGGGGCCAACGTCCTGACTTTC
>few|TRBV12-3/TRBV12-4|TRBD2|TRBJ2-3
CASSLQGSGRAFPTDTQYF
TGTGCCAGCAGTTTACAAGGTAGCGGGAGGGCTTTCCCCACAGATACGCAGTATTTT
>few|TRBV10-1|NA|TRBJ1-2
CASSAQWGRETF
TGCGCCAGCAGTGCCCAGTGGGGTAGGGAAACCTTC
>few|TRBV9|NA|TRBJ2-7
CASSVDSRGYYEQYF
TGTGCCAGCAGCGTAGATAGTCGGGGGTACTACGAGCAGTACTTC
>many|TRBV7-2|TRBD1|TRBJ2-7
CASSPETGGPPEQYF
TGTGCCAGCAGCCCTGAGACAGGGGGCCCCCCCGAGCAGTACTTC
>many|TRBV6-1|NA|TRBJ2-3
CASSLFSSTDTQYF
TGTGCCAGCAGCCTTTTTTCTAGCACAGATACGCAGTATTTT
>few|TRBV9|TRBD2|TRBJ2-7
CASSVEAGVSYEQYF
TGTGCCAGCAGCGTAGAAGCGGGAGTCTCCTACGAGCAGTACTTC
>NA|TRBV29-1|TRBD2|TRBJ2-3
CSADSGVSTDTQYF
TGCAGCGCCGATAGCGGGGTGAGCACAGATACGCAGTATTTT
>few|TRBV18|NA|TRBJ2-5
CASSPAGELGTQYF
TGTGCCAGCTCACCAGCAGGGGAGTTAGGGACCCAGTACTTC
>NA|TRBV3-1|TRBD2|TRBJ2-2
CASSPRTSENTGELFF
TGTGCCAGCAGCCCCCGGACTAGCGAGAACACCGGGGAGCTGTTTTTT
>many|TRBV20-1|NA|TRBJ2-5
CSARVVQETQYF
TGCAGTGCTAGAGTCGTGCAAGAGACCCAGTACTTC
>few|TRBV10-2|NA|TRBJ2-1
CASTKGRSYNEQFF
TGCGCCAGCACGAAGGGGCGCTCCTACAATGAGCAGTTCTTC
>NA|TRBV9|TRBD2|TRBJ2-2
CASSAIAGGFNGELFF
TGTGCCAGCAGCGCCATAGCGGGAGGGTTTAACGGGGAGCTGTTTTTT
>NA|TRBV24-1|NA|TRBJ2-1
CATSDSWNNEQFF
TGTGCCACCAGTGATTCCTGGAACAATGAGCAGTTCTTC
>few|TRBV5-6|NA|TRBJ2-3
CASSSRGTLGTDTQYF
TGTGCCAGCAGCTCGCGAGGGACTCTCGGTACAGATACGCAGTATTTT
>NA|TRBV5-5|TRBD1|TRBJ1-4
CASSATGRNEKLFF
TGTGCCAGCAGCGCGACAGGGAGGAATGAAAAACTGTTTTTT
>few|TRBV2|NA|TRBJ2-6
CASSDGGRSSGANVLTF
TGTGCCAGCAGTGACGGGGGGCGAAGCTCTGGGGCCAACGTCCTGACTTTC
>NA|TRBV7-9|TRBD1|TRBJ2-7
CASSFGQGAFEQYF
TGTGCCAGCAGCTTTGGACAGGGGGCTTTCGAGCAGTACTTC
>NA|TRBV10-3|NA|TRBJ2-2
CAIRSRGGTGELFF
TGTGCCATCAGAAGCAGGGGAGGAACCGGGGAGCTGTTTTTT
>many|TRBV28|NA|TRBJ2-1
CASSLTPSYNEQFF
TGTGCCAGCAGTTTGACCCCCTCCTACAATGAGCAGTTCTTC
>many|TRBV2|NA|TRBJ1-4
CASKFGNEEKLFF
TGTGCCAGCAAGTTTGGCAATGAGGAAAAACTGTTTTTT
>many|TRBV30|NA|TRBJ1-5
CAWSEPLQTGNQPQHF
TGTGCCTGGAGTGAACCCCTCCAGACAGGTAATCAGCCCCAGCATTTT
>NA|TRBV5-1|NA|TRBJ1-6
CASSLVGSPNSPLHF
TGCGCCAGCAGCTTGGTGGGTAGTCCCAATTCACCCCTCCACTTT
>many|TRBV5-1|NA|TRBJ1-5
CASSFSPGDSNQPQHF
TGCGCCAGCAGCTTCTCCCCAGGAGATAGCAATCAGCCCCAGCATTTT
>NA|TRBV10-3|TRBD2|TRBJ2-1
CAISEELAGGPGNNEQFF
TGTGCCATCAGTGAAGAACTAGCGGGAGGGCCGGGGAACAATGAGCAGTTCTTC
>many|TRBV12-3/TRBV12-4|NA|TRBJ2-5
CASSLRWAGETQYF
TGTGCCAGCAGTCTACGGTGGGCCGGAGAGACCCAGTACTTC
>NA|TRBV5-1|TRBD1|TRBJ2-7
CASALNPGQDFYEQYF
TGCGCCAGCGCCTTAAATCCGGGACAGGACTTCTACGAGCAGTACTTC
>few|TRBV6-1|NA|TRBJ1-3
CASRTDRRANTIYF
TGTGCCAGCAGGACAGATCGCCGCGCGAACACCATATATTTT
>many|TRBV20-1|TRBD2|TRBJ2-7
CSAYGLAGYYEQYF
TGCAGTGCTTACGGACTAGCGGGATACTACGAGCAGTACTTC
>many|TRBV4-1|NA|TRBJ1-2
CASSQGISYGYTF
TGCGCCAGCAGCCAAGGGATTTCCTATGGCTACACCTTC